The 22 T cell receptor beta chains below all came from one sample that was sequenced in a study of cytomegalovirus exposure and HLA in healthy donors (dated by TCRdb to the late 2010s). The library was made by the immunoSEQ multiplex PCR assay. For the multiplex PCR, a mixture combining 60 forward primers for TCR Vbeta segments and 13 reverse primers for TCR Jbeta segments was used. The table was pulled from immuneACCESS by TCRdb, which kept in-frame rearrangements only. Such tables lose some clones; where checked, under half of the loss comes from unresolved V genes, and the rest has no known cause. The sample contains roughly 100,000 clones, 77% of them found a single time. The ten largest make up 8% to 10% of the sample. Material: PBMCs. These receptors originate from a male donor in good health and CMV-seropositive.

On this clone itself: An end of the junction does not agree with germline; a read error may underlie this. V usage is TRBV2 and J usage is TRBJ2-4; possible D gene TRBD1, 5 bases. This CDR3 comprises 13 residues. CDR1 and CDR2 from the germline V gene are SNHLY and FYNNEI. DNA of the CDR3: TGTGCCAGCAGTGAAGAAGGGGAAAACAGTCAGTACTTC. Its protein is CASSEEGENSQYF.

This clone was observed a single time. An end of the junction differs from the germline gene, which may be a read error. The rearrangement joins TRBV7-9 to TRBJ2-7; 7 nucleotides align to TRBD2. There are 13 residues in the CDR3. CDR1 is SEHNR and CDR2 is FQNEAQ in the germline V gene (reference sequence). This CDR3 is CSSSLSGAYEQYF. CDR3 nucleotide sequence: TGTTCCAGCAGCTTAAGCGGGGCCTACGAGCAGTACTTC.

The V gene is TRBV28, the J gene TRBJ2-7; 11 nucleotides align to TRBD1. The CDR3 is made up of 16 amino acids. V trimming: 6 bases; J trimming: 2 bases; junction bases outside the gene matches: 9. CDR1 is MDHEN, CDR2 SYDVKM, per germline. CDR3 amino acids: CASSPRTGGNPYEQYF. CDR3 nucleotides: TGTGCCAGCAGCCCCCGGACAGGGGGCAACCCCTACGAGCAGTACTTC.

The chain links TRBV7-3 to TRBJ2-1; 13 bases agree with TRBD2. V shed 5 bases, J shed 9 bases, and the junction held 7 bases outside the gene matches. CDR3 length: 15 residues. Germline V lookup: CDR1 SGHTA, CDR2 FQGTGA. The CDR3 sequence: CASSPGLAGQIEQFF. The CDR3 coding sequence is TGTGCCAGCAGCCCGGGACTAGCGGGACAGATTGAGCAGTTCTTC.

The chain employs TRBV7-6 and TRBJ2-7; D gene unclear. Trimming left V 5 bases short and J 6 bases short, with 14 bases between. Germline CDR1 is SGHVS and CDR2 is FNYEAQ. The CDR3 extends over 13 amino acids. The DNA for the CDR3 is TGTGCCAGCAGCCGCCTCAATCGAGGCGAGCAGTACTTC. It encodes CASSRLNRGEQYF.

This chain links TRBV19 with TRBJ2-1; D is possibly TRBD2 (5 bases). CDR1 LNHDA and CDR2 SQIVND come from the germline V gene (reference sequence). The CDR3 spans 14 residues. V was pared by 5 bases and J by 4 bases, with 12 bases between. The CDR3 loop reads CASSPRGIYNEQFF. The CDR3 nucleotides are TGTGCCAGTAGTCCCCGAGGGATTTACAATGAGCAGTTCTTC.

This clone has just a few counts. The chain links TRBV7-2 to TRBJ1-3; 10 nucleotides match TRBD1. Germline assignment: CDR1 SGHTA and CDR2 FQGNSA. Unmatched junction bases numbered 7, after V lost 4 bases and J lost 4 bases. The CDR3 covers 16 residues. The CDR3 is CASSSRLTGGGNTIYF. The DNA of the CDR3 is TGTGCCAGCAGCTCCCGTCTGACAGGGGGCGGAAACACCATATATTTT.

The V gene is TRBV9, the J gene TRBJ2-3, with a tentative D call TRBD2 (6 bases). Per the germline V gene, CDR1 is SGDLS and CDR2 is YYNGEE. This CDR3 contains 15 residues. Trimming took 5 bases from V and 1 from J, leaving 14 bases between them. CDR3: CASSFRAGRTDTQYF. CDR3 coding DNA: TGTGCCAGCAGTTTCCGGGCGGGACGCACAGATACGCAGTATTTT.

CDR3 DNA: TGTGCCAGCAGCGAGGGCCCTTCCTACGAGCAGTACTTC. Protein sequence: CASSEGPSYEQYF. The chain carries TRBV7-2 and TRBJ2-7; possible D gene TRBD2, 5 bases. Trimming stripped 5 bases from V and 1 base from J, with 9 bases between. Germline V gives CDR1 SGHTA, CDR2 FQGNSA. This CDR3 spans 13 amino acids.

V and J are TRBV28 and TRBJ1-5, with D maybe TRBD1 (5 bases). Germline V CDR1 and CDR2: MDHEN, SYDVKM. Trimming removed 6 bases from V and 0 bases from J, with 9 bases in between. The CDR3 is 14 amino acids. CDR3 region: CASSRGGSNQPQHF. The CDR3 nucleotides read TGTGCCAGCAGCCGGGGGGGTAGCAATCAGCCCCAGCATTTT.

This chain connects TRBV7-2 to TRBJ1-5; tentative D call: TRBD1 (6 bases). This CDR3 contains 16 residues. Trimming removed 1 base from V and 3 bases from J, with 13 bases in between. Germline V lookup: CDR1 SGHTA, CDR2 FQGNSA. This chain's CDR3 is CASSLVGGATNQPQHF. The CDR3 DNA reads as TGTGCCAGCAGCTTAGTCGGGGGGGCCACCAATCAGCCCCAGCATTTT.

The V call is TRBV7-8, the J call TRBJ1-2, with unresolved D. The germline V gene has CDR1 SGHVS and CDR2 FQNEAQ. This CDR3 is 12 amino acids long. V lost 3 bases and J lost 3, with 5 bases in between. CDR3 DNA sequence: TGTGCCAGCAGCTTCAGCGACTATGGCTACACCTTC. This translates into CASSFSDYGYTF.

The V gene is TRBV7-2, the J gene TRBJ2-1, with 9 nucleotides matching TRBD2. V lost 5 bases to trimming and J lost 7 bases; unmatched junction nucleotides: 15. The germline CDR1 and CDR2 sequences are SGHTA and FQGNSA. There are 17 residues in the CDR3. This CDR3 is CASSPHWGGRASNEQFF. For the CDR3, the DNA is TGTGCCAGCAGCCCCCATTGGGGCGGGAGGGCCTCGAATGAGCAGTTCTTC.

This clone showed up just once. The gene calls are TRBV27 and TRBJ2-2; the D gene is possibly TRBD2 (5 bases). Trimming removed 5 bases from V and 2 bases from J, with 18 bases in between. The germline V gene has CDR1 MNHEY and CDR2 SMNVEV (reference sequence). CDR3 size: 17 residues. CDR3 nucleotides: TGTGCCAGCAGTCCCTGGGAGCCTAGCCGCAACACCGGGGAGCTGTTTTTT. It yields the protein CASSPWEPSRNTGELFF.

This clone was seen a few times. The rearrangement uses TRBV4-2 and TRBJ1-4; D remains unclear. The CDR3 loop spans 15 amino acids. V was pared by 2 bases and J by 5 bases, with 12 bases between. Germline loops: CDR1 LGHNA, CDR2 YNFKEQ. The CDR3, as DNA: TGTGCCAGCAGCCAAAAGGCGGGATCGAATGAAAAACTGTTTTTT. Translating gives CASSQKAGSNEKLFF.

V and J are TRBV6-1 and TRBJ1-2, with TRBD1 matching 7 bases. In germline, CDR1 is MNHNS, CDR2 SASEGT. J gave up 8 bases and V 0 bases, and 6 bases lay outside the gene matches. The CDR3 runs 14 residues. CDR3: CASSEATGAGGYTF. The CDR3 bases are TGTGCCAGCAGTGAAGCTACAGGGGCAGGAGGCTACACCTTC.

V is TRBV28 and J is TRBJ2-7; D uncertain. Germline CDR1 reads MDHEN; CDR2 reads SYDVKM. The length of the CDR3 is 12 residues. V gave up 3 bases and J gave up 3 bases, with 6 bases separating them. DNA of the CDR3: TGTGCCAGCAGTTTGGCAGACTACGAGCAGTACTTC. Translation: CASSLADYEQYF.

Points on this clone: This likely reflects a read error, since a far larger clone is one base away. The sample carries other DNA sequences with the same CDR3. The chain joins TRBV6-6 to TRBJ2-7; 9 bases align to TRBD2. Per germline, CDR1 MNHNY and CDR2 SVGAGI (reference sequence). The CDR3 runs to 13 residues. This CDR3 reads CASSYSLAGEQYF. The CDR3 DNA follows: TGCGCCAGCAGTTACTCGCTAGCGGGAGAGCAGTACTTC.

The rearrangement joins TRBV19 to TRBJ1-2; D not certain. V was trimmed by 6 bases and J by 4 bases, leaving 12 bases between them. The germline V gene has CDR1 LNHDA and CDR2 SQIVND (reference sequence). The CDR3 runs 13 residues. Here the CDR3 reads CASSPGRPYGYTF. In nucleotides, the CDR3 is TGTGCCAGTAGCCCCGGGAGGCCCTATGGCTACACCTTC.

CDR3 bases: TGTGCCATCAGTGCAGGATTCGGCGGGCAGGAAGGATACAATGAGCAGTTCTTC. This sequence encodes CAISAGFGGQEGYNEQFF. The V gene is TRBV10-3, the J gene TRBJ2-1; maybe TRBD2 (5 bases). Trimming cost V 4 bases and J 4 bases, with 23 bases left between them. Germline-derived CDR1 and CDR2 are ENHRY and SYGVKD. The CDR3 has 18 amino acids.

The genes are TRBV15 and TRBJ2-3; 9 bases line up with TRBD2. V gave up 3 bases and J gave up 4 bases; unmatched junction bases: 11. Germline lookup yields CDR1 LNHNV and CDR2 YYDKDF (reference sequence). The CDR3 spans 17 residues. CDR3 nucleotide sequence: TGTGCCACCAGCAGGAGGGCTAGCGGGATGGTGGCAGATACGCAGTATTTT. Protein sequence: CATSRRASGMVADTQYF.

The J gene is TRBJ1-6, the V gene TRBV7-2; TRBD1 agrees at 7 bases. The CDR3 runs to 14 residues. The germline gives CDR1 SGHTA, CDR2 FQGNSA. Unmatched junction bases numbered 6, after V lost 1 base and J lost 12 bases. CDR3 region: CASSLGTGQLPLHF. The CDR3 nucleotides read TGTGCCAGCAGCTTAGGGACAGGCCAATTACCCCTCCACTTT.